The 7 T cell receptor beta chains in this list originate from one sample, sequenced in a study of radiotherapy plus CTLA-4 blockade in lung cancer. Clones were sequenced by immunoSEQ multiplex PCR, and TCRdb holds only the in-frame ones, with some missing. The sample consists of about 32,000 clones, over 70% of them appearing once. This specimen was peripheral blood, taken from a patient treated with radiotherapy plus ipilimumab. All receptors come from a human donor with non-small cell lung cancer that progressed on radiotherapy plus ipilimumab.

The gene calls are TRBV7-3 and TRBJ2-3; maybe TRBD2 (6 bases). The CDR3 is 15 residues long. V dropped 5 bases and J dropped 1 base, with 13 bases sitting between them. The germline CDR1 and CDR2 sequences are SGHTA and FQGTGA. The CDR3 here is CASSNSGGGTDTQYF. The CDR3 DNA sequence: TGTGCCAGCAGCAATTCTGGCGGGGGCACAGATACGCAGTATTTT.

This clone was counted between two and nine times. The CDR3 DNA is TGTGCCAGCAGGAGAGAACGGGCGTATGGCTACACCTTC. Amino acid sequence: CASRRERAYGYTF. The chain uses TRBV28 and TRBJ1-2; D unclear. This CDR3 spans 13 amino acids. The germline V gene has CDR1 MDHEN and CDR2 SYDVKM. The V gene lost 6 bases and the J gene lost 5 bases, with 13 bases spanning the gap.

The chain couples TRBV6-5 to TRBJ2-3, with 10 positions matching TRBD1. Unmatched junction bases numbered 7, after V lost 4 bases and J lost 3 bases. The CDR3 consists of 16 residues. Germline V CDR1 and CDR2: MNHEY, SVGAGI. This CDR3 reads CASSLTGTGVTDTQYF. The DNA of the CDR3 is TGTGCCAGCAGTTTAACCGGGACAGGGGTAACAGATACGCAGTATTTT.

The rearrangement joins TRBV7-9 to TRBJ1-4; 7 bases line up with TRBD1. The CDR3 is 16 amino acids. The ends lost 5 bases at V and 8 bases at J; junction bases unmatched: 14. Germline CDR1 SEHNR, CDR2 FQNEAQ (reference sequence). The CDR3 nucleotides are TGTGCCAGCAGCCCGCCGACAGGGAAGAGAAAGGAAAAACTGTTTTTT. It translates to CASSPPTGKRKEKLFF.

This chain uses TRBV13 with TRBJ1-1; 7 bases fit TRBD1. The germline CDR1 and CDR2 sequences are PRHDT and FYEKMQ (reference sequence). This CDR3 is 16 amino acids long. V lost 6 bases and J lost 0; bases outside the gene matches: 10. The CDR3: CASRDAAQGLNTEAFF. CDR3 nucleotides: TGTGCCAGCAGGGACGCCGCACAGGGGTTGAACACTGAAGCTTTCTTT.

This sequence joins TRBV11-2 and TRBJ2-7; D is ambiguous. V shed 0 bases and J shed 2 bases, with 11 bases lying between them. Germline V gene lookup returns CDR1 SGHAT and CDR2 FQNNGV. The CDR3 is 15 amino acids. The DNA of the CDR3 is TGTGCCAGCAGCTTAGAGTCACACCATCCCTACGAGCAGTACTTC. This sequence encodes CASSLESHHPYEQYF.

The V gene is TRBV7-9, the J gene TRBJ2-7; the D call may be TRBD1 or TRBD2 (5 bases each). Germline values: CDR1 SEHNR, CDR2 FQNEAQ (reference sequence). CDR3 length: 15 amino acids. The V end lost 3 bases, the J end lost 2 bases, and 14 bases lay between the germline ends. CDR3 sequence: CASSFGAGHTYEQYF. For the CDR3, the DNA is TGTGCCAGCAGCTTCGGGGCAGGGCATACCTACGAGCAGTACTTC.